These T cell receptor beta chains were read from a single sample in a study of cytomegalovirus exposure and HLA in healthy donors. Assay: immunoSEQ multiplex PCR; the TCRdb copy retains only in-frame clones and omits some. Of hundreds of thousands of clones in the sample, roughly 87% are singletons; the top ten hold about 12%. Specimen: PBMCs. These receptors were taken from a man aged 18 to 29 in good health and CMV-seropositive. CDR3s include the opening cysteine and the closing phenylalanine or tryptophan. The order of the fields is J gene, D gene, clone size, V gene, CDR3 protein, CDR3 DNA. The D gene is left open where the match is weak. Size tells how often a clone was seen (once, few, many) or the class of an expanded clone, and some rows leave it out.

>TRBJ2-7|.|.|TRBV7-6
CASSLTGTAYEQYF
TGTGCCAGCAGCCTTACAGGGACCGCCTACGAGCAGTACTTC
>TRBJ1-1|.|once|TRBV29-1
CSVSRTAEKVEAFF
TGCAGCGTGAGCCGGACAGCCGAGAAGGTGGAAGCTTTCTTT
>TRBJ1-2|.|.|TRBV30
CAWARGGPAVGGYTF
TGTGCCTGGGCGCGGGGGGGCCCGGCAGTAGGCGGCTACACCTTC
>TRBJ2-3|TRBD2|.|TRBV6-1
CASSEPAGAGTDTQYF
TGTGCCAGCAGTGAGCCAGCGGGAGCGGGCACAGATACGCAGTATTTT
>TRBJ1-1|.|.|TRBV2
CASSGGARVGEAFF
TGTGCCAGCAGTGGAGGGGCGCGGGTCGGTGAAGCTTTCTTT
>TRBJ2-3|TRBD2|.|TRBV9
CASSVEGGSPSTDTQYF
TGTGCCAGCAGCGTAGAGGGCGGGAGCCCCAGCACAGATACGCAGTATTTT
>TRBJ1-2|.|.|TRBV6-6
CASSQDRNLNYGYTF
TGTGCCAGCAGCCAAGACAGAAACCTTAACTATGGCTACACCTTC
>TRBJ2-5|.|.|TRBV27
CASSPQYGSQYF
TGTGCCAGCAGTCCCCAATATGGCTCCCAGTACTTC
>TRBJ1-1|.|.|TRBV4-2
CASSQDGKTGLNTEAFF
TGTGCCAGCAGCCAAGATGGGAAGACAGGATTGAACACTGAAGCTTTCTTT
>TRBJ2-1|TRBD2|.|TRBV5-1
CASSSRLAGGFNEQFF
TGCGCCAGCAGCTCCAGACTAGCGGGCGGATTTAATGAGCAGTTCTTC
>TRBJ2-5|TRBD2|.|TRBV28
CASSLTSGRAGRLETQYF
TGTGCCAGCAGTCTCACTAGCGGGAGGGCCGGGAGGTTAGAGACCCAGTACTTC
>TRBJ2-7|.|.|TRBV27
CASSSAGAYYEQYF
TGTGCCAGCAGTTCCGCCGGGGCCTACTACGAGCAGTACTTC
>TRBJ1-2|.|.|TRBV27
CASSLKPSYTF
TGTGCCAGCAGTTTAAAACCTTCTTACACCTTC
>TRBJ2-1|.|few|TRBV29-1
CSVELGIDEQFF
TGCAGCGTTGAACTGGGGATTGATGAGCAGTTCTTC
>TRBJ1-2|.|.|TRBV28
CASSPTYGYTF
TGTGCCAGCAGTCCGACCTATGGCTACACCTTC
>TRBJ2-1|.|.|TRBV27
CASSSPRGATYNEQFF
TGTGCCAGCAGTTCCCCTCGGGGGGCCACCTACAATGAGCAGTTCTTC
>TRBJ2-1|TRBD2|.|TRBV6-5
CASSLTSGRNEQFF
TGTGCCAGCAGTCTGACTAGCGGGAGGAATGAGCAGTTCTTC
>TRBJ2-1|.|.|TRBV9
CASSVEAGTIYNEQFF
TGTGCCAGCAGCGTAGAAGCGGGTACTATATACAATGAGCAGTTCTTC
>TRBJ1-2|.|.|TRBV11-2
CASSLGVAGDYGYTF
TGTGCCAGCAGCTTAGGTGTCGCAGGTGACTATGGCTACACCTTC
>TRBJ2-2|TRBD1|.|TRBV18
CASSRQGARGTGELFF
TGTGCCAGCTCACGCCAGGGGGCGCGGGGCACCGGGGAGCTGTTTTTT
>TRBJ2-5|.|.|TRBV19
CASSIDYEETQYF
TGTGCCAGTAGTATCGACTATGAAGAGACCCAGTACTTC
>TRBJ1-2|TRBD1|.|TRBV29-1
CSVASGQDGYTF
TGCAGCGTTGCCTCGGGACAGGATGGCTACACCTTC
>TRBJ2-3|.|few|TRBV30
CAWNSPLVGTSTDTQYF
TGTGCCTGGAATTCCCCGTTGGTGGGAACTAGCACAGATACGCAGTATTTT
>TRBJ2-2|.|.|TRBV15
CATSRDLVTGELFF
TGTGCCACCAGCAGAGACTTAGTGACCGGGGAGCTGTTTTTT
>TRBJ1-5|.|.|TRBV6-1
CASSEGSNSNQPQHF
TGTGCCAGCAGTGAGGGCAGTAATAGCAATCAGCCCCAGCATTTT
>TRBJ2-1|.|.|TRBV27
CASSLTGGVEQFF
TGTGCCAGCAGTTTGACAGGAGGGGTTGAGCAGTTCTTC
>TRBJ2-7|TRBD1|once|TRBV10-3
CAIKGQGGGYEQYF
TGTGCCATCAAAGGACAGGGGGGTGGCTACGAGCAGTACTTC
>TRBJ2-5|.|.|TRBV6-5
CASRSGETQYF
TGTGCCAGCAGGTCGGGGGAGACCCAGTACTTC
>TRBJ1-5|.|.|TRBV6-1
CASSDGTLPGGGNQPQHF
TGTGCCAGCAGTGACGGTACCCTCCCGGGAGGGGGAAATCAGCCCCAGCATTTT
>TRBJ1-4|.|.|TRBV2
CASRDNREKLFF
TGTGCCAGCAGGGATAATCGTGAAAAACTGTTTTTT
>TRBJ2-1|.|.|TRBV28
CASSAQIMHERHEQFF
TGTGCCAGCAGTGCGCAGATCATGCATGAGCGTCATGAGCAGTTCTTC
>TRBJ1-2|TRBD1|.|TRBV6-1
CASSDEEGTASYGYTF
TGTGCCAGCAGTGACGAAGAAGGGACAGCATCCTATGGCTACACCTTC
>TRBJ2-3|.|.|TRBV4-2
CASSLSLWEWDTQYF
TGTGCCAGCAGCCTTTCTTTGTGGGAGTGGGATACGCAGTATTTT
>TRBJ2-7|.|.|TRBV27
CASSLNGAEQYF
TGTGCCAGCAGTTTAAACGGGGCCGAGCAGTACTTC
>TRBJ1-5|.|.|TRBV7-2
CASSLSRNQPQHF
TGTGCCAGCAGCTTATCGCGGAATCAGCCCCAGCATTTT
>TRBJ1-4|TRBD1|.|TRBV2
CASSEENRDRLIF
TGTGCCAGCAGTGAAGAGAACCGGGACAGACTGATTTTT
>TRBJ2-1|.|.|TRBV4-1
CASSQVSREKNEQFF
TGCGCCAGCAGCCAAGTCTCCCGGGAGAAGAATGAGCAGTTCTTC
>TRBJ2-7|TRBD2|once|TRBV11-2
CASSLDGLGTYF
TGTGCCAGCAGCTTAGACGGACTAGGAACGTACTTC
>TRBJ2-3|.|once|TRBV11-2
CASSWGGDTQYF
TGTGCCAGCAGCTGGGGCGGGGATACGCAGTATTTT
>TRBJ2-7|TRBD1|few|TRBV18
CASSTRYRDRTSYEQYF
TGTGCCAGCTCGACGCGTTACCGGGACAGGACCTCCTACGAGCAGTACTTC
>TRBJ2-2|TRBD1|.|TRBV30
CAWKGPGQGAGELFF
TGTGCCTGGAAGGGCCCGGGACAGGGGGCCGGGGAGCTGTTTTTT
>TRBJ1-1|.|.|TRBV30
CAWSGTGSRSIF
TGTGCCTGGAGTGGGACCGGGTCTAGGTCGATCTTT
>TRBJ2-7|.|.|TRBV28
CASTIPARGGEQYF
TGTGCCAGCACCATCCCGGCACGGGGCGGCGAGCAGTACTTC
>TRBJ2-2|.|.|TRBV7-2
CASSLVVANTGELFF
TGTGCCAGCAGCTTAGTAGTAGCGAACACCGGGGAGCTGTTTTTT
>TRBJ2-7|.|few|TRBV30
CAWRANSGVVIYEQYF
TGTGCCTGGAGGGCAAATTCAGGGGTAGTAATCTACGAGCAGTACTTC
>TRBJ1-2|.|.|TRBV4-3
CASSPGLEESGYTF
TGCGCCAGCAGCCCCGGTTTAGAGGAATCCGGCTACACCTTC
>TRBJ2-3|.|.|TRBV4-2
CASSQERWSGELTDTQYF
TGTGCCAGCAGCCAAGAGAGGTGGTCGGGAGAGCTCACAGATACGCAGTATTTT
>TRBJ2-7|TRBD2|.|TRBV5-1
CASSLTSGRVDEQYF
TGCGCCAGCAGCTTGACTAGCGGGAGGGTCGACGAGCAGTACTTC
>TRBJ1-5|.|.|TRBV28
CASSSVSNQPQHF
TGTGCCAGCAGTTCAGTTAGCAATCAGCCCCAGCATTTT
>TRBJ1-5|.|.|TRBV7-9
CASSREGQPQHF
TGTGCCAGCAGCCGGGAAGGTCAGCCCCAGCATTTT